This T cell receptor (beta chain) was sequenced in a study of beta chain features in type 1 diabetes. General study results and limits: There was a moderate but significant shortening of TCRB CDR3s in all four CD4+ subsets of Type 1 diabetes patients. Type 1 diabetes patients showed fewer insertions and more deletions at VDJ junctions.

Per the germline V gene, CDR1 is LNHDA and CDR2 is SQIVND (reference sequence). Trimming took 5 bases from V and 1 from J; bases not matched to a gene: 6. The CDR3 contains 16 residues. The isolated RNA, all of it, was reverse transcribed, so expressed TCRB transcripts were what got sequenced. Data came from immunoSEQ multiplex PCR; TCRdb stores just in-frame clones and leaves some out. The table lists 200,000 to 300,000 clones, 13% to 15% of them singletons. This clone was picked up a small number of times. Its antigen is unknown. This rearrangement joins TRBV19 to TRBJ2-2; 8 bases map to TRBD2. This receptor was taken from a woman in her thirties or forties in good health. Sample: naive CD4+ T cells from blood. Here the CDR3 DNA reads TGTGCCAGTAGTCGGTTAGCGGGGATGAACACCGGGGAGCTGTTTTTT. Translating it yields CASSRLAGMNTGELFF.